The 12 T cell receptor beta chains listed next were all sequenced from one sample in a study of T-cell reconstitution after alpha-beta-depleted transplantation in children. Preparation of the TCRbeta library used unique molecular identifiers. TCRdb re-called the PCR reads through MiXCR, storing one row per CDR3 protein. The sample has approximately 170,000 distinct CDR3 sequences, over 8.5% seen once. The sequencing here drew on PBMCs, taken before TCRalphabeta/CD19-depleted stem cell transplant. The receptors shown here come from a boy aged 2-9 years with acute myeloid leukemia, due to receive a stem cell transplant.

In regard to this clonotype: Possible read error: a much larger clone is one base away. The chain's CDR3 is CASSQTMGAMRKETQYF. CDR3 in DNA: TGCGCCAGCAGCCAAACAATGGGAGCGATGCGGAAAGAGACCCAGTACTTC. The chain combines TRBV4-1 with TRBJ2-5; a possible D gene is TRBD2 (5 bases). This CDR3 is built from 17 residues. Deletions cut 2 bases from V and 3 bases from J, with 19 bases between. CDR1 is MGHRA and CDR2 is YSYEKL in the germline V gene.

This clonotype was observed at least ten times. The chain is built from TRBV7-9 and TRBJ2-1, with D possibly being TRBD1 (5 bases). The V gene's germline CDR1 is SEHNR and CDR2 FQNEAQ (reference sequence). There are 17 residues in the CDR3. Trimming stripped 1 base from V and 3 bases from J, with 16 bases between. Here the CDR3 reads CASSLDGPGIDYNEQFF. In DNA, the CDR3 is TGTGCCAGCAGCTTAGATGGGCCAGGGATCGACTACAATGAGCAGTTCTTC.

This sequence joins TRBV20-1 and TRBJ2-7, with D possibly being TRBD1 (6 bases). Looked up from germline, CDR1 is DFQATT and CDR2 is SNEGSKA (reference sequence). V lost 2 bases, J lost 0 bases, and 11 bases lay in between. This CDR3 region has 14 residues. In nucleotides, the CDR3 is TGCAGTGCTAGACCGACAGGTCGCTCCTACGAGCAGTACGTC. Its protein product is CSARPTGRSYEQYV.

The sample holds a few counts of this clonotype. The chain combines TRBV27 with TRBJ2-6; possible D gene TRBD1, 6 bases. The V gene lost 2 bases and the J gene lost 2 bases, with 19 bases spanning the gap. The CDR3 is 19 residues long. Germline V CDR1 and CDR2: MNHEY, SMNVEV (reference sequence). Written as DNA, the CDR3 is TGTGCCAGCAGTTTACGACCCTTAGGACAGCTCACTGGGGCCAACGTCCTGACTTTC. Translating it yields CASSLRPLGQLTGANVLTF.

This clonotype was seen repeatedly, ten times or more. The rearrangement links TRBV5-1 to TRBJ2-3; maybe TRBD2 (6 bases). Germline CDR1 and CDR2: SGHRS and YFSETQ. Trimming cost V 3 bases and J 3 bases, with 23 bases left between them. The CDR3 is made up of 18 amino acids. DNA for the CDR3: TGCGCCAGCAGCTCTCCGAACCGGTCCCCGGGAGAGACAGATACGCAGTATTTT. This codes for CASSSPNRSPGETDTQYF.

This clonotype was observed at least ten times. This chain uses TRBV27 with TRBJ2-7, with a tentative D call TRBD2 (6 bases). This CDR3 spans 14 amino acids. Germline V lookup: CDR1 MNHEY, CDR2 SMNVEV (reference sequence). V gave up 4 bases and J gave up 6 bases, with 16 bases separating them. CDR3 bases: TGTGCCAGCAGTTCCTGGGACTTAGGCGGCGAGCAGTACTTC. It is translated as CASSSWDLGGEQYF.

This clonotype has ten or more counts. The J gene is TRBJ1-1, the V gene TRBV4-1, with a weak D call TRBD1 (6 bases). Germline CDR1 reads MGHRA; CDR2 reads YSYEKL. This CDR3 is 14 amino acids long. V was clipped by 1 base and J by 5 bases, with 11 bases between them. CDR3 in amino acids: CASSQVGGRTEAFF. The CDR3 coding sequence is TGCGCCAGCAGCCAAGTAGGGGGACGAACTGAAGCTTTCTTT.

The V and J genes are TRBV12-3 or TRBV12-4 and TRBJ1-1, with a tentative D call TRBD1 (6 bases). CDR3 size: 14 residues. V was cut by 2 bases and J by 0 bases, with 7 bases left in between. Here the CDR3 reads CASSLRTVNTEAFF. DNA for the CDR3: TGTGCCAGCAGTTTACGGACAGTGAACACTGAAGCTTTCTTT.

This clonotype was seen repeatedly, ten times or more. The rearrangement joins TRBV7-8 to TRBJ2-1, with TRBD2 matching over 9 bases. V lost 2 bases to trimming and J lost 7 bases; unmatched junction nucleotides: 9. CDR3 length: 16 amino acids. The V gene's germline CDR1 is SGHVS and CDR2 FQNEAQ. DNA of the CDR3: TGTGCCAGCAGCTTATTGCTAGCGGGAAGGGGAAATGAGCAGTTCTTC. Its protein product is CASSLLLAGRGNEQFF.

This clonotype was detected ten times or more. J is TRBJ2-1 and V is TRBV5-5, with 10 bases matching TRBD2. This CDR3 is built from 17 residues. Per the germline V gene, CDR1 is SGHKS and CDR2 is YYEKEE (reference sequence). Germline trimming cut 4 bases from V and 0 bases from J; bases unmatched to any gene: 7. CDR3 residues: CASSPGLAELSYNEQFF. The CDR3 region has the DNA TGTGCCAGCAGCCCCGGACTAGCGGAGCTCTCCTACAATGAGCAGTTCTTC. Combining the CDR3 with reference TRBV5-5 and TRBJ2-1 gives the whole variable domain DAGVTQSPTHLIKTRGQQVTLRCSPISGHKSVSWYQQVLGQGPQFIFQYYEKEERGRGNFPDRFSARQFPNYSSELNVNALLLGDSALYLCASSPGLAELSYNEQFFGPGTRLTVL.

This clonotype has only a few counts. This sequence joins TRBV7-6 and TRBJ1-3, with D possibly matching TRBD1 (5 bases). Trimming removed 1 base at V and 1 base at J, with 17 bases between. The CDR3 runs to 18 residues. CDR1 and CDR2 (germline): SGHVS, FNYEAQ. The CDR3 here is CASSLGPTGTMSGNTIYF. DNA for the CDR3: TGTGCCAGCAGCTTAGGCCCAACCGGGACTATGTCTGGAAACACCATATATTTT.

This clonotype showed up just a few times. The chain recombines TRBV20-1 with TRBJ2-3; D gene ambiguous. Per the germline V gene, CDR1 is DFQATT and CDR2 is SNEGSKA (reference sequence). V shed 1 base and J shed 1 base, with 6 bases lying between them. CDR3 length: 13 amino acids. CDR3 loop: CSARGSGTDTQYF. CDR3 DNA: TGCAGTGCTAGAGGGTCGGGCACAGATACGCAGTATTTT.